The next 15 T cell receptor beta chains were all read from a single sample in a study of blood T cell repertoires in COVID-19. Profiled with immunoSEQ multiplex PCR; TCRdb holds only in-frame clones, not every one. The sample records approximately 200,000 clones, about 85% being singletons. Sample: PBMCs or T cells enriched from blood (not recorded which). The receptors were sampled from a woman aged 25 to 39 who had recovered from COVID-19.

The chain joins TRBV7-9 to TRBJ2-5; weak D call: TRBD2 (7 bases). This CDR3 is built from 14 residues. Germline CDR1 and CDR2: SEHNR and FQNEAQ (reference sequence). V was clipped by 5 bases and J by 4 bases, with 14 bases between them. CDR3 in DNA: TGTGCCAGCAGCATATCGGGGGGCCGAGAGACCCAGTACTTC. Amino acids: CASSISGGRETQYF.

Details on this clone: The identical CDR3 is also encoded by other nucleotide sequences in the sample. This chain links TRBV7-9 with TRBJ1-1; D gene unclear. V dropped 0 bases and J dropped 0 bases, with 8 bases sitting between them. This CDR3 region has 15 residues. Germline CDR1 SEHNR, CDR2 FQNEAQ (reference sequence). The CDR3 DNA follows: TGTGCCAGCAGCTTAGCTGCGGGTTTGAACACTGAAGCTTTCTTT. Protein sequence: CASSLAAGLNTEAFF.

The CDR3 coding sequence is TGTGCCAGCAGTCAGGGGGGTAGGCAGCCCCAGCATTTT. Translating gives CASSQGGRQPQHF. V gene TRBV25-1 combines with J gene TRBJ1-5; 7 bases agree with TRBD1. Germline CDR1 MGHDK, CDR2 SYGVNS. The CDR3 runs 13 residues. V lost 5 bases and J lost 7; bases outside the gene matches: 5.

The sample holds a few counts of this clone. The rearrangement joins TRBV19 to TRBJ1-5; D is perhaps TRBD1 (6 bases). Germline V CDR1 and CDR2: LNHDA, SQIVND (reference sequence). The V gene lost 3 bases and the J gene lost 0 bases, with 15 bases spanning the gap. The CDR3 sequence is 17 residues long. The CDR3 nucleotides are TGTGCCAGTAGTATTAGACAGGAATATGTTAGCAATCAGCCCCAGCATTTT. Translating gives CASSIRQEYVSNQPQHF. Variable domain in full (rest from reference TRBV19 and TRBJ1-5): DGGITQSPKYLFRKEGQNVTLSCEQNLNHDAMYWYRQDPGQGLRLIYYSQIVNDFQKGDIAEGYSVSREKKESFPLTVTSAQKNPTAFYLCASSIRQEYVSNQPQHFGDGTRLSIL.

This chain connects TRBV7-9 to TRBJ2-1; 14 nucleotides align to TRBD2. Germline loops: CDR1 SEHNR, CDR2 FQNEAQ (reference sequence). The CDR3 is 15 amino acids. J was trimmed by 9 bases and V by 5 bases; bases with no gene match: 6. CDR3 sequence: CASSVTSGRASEQFF. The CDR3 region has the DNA TGTGCCAGCAGCGTGACTAGCGGGAGGGCCAGTGAGCAGTTCTTC.

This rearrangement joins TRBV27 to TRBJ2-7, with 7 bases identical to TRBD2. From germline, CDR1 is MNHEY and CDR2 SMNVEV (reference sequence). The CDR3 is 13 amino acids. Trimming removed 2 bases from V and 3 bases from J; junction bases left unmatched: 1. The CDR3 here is CASSLGEGYEQYF. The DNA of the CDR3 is TGTGCCAGCAGTTTAGGGGAGGGCTACGAGCAGTACTTC.

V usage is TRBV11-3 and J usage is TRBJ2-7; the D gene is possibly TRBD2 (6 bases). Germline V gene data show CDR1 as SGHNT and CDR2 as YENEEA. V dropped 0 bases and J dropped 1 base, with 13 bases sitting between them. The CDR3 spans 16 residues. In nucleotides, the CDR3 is TGTGCCAGCAGCTTAGATCGATCGGGGGAGTCCTACGAGCAGTACTTC. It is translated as CASSLDRSGESYEQYF.

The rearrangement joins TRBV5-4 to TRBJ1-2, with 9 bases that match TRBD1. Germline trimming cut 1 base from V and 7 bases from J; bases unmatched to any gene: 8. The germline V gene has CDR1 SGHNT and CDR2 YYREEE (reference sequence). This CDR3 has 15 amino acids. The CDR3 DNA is TGTGCCAGCAGCTTGAAAGCGGGGACAGGGATTGGCTACACCTTC. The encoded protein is CASSLKAGTGIGYTF.

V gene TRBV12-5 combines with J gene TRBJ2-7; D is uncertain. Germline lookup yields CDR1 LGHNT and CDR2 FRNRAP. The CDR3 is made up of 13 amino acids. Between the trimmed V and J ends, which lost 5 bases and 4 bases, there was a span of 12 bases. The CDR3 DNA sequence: TGTGCTAGTGGTGTGGCCCGACTTTACGAGCAGTACTTC. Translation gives CASGVARLYEQYF.

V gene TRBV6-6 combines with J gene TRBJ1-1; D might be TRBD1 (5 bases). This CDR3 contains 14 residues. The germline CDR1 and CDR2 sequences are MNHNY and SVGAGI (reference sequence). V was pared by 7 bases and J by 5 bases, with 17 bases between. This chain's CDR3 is CASTTPGVRTEAFF. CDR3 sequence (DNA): TGTGCCAGCACCACCCCGGGGGTTCGGACTGAAGCTTTCTTT.

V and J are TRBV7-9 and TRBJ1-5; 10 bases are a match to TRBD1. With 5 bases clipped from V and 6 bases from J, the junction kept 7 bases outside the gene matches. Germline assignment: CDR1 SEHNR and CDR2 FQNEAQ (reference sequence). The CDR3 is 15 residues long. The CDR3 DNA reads TGTGCCAGCAGCCCGATGGGGGACAGGGGTCAGCCCCAGCATTTT. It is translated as CASSPMGDRGQPQHF.

The CDR3 is CASRLPGTGLGGYTF. Here the CDR3 DNA reads TGTGCCAGCAGACTTCCCGGGACAGGGCTTGGTGGCTACACCTTC. V and J are TRBV27 and TRBJ1-2; 9 nucleotides align to TRBD1. V lost 6 bases, J lost 7 bases, and 12 bases stayed unmatched. Germline V lookup: CDR1 MNHEY, CDR2 SMNVEV (reference sequence). There are 15 residues in the CDR3.

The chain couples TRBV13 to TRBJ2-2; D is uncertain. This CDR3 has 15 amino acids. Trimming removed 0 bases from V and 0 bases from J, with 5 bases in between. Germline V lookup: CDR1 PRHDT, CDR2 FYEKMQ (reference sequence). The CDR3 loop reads CASSLGTANTGELFF. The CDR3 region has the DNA TGTGCCAGCAGCTTAGGAACAGCGAACACCGGGGAGCTGTTTTTT.

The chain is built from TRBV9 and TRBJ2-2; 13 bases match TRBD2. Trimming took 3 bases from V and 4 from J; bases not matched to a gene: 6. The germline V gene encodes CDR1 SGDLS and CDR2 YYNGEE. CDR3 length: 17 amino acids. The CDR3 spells CASSAGLAGVGTGELFF. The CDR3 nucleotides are TGTGCCAGCAGCGCCGGACTAGCGGGAGTGGGCACCGGGGAGCTGTTTTTT. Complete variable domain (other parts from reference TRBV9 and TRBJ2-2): DSGVTQTPKHLITATGQRVTLRCSPRSGDLSVYWYQQSLDQGLQFLIQYYNGEERAKGNILERFSAQQFPDLHSELNLSSLELGDSALYFCASSAGLAGVGTGELFFGEGSRLTVL.

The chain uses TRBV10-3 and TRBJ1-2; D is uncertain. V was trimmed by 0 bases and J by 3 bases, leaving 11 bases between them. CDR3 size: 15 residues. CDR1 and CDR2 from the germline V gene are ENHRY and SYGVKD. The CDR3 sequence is CAISESIRVHYGYTF. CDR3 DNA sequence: TGTGCCATCAGTGAGTCCATCCGGGTTCACTATGGCTACACCTTC.